Below are 18 T cell receptor beta chains sequenced from a single sample in a study of T cell clonality in common variable immunodeficiency. Sequencing used immunoSEQ multiplex PCR; TCRdb keeps in-frame clones, though not all of them. The table lists tens of thousands of clones, no singletons, with 1.5% to 2% in the top ten. The sequenced material came from peripheral blood mononuclear cells. Source of these receptors: a person between 18 and 75 years old in good health.

In this sample, this clone turned up many times. The CDR3 end lies 3 residues beyond the end of the read and is filled in from the germline J gene. The rearrangement uses TRBV20-1 and TRBJ2-2; maybe TRBD2 (6 bases). The CDR3 consists of 10 residues. In germline, CDR1 is DFQATT, CDR2 SNEGSKA (reference sequence). CDR3: CRGGTGELFF. The CDR3 DNA, read in part, is TGCAGGGGGGGCACCGGGGAG.

This clone was detected many times. The CDR3 end falls 3 residues outside the read, so it is completed with the germline J gene. The chain combines TRBV30 with TRBJ2-6; a weak D match, TRBD2 (6 bases). This CDR3 comprises 14 residues. Germline V gene sequence: CDR1 GTSNPN, CDR2 SVGIG (reference sequence). V was cut by 3 bases and J by 4 bases, with 10 bases left in between. Here the CDR3 reads CAWRMAGGANVLTF. The part of the CDR3 DNA that was read is TGTGCCTGGAGAATGGCGGGGGGGGCCAACGTC.

This clone was found many times. The read terminates 3 residues ahead of where the CDR3 ends, so the germline J gene completes it. This chain links TRBV10-3 with TRBJ2-1; TRBD2 matches at 9 bases. The length of the CDR3 is 17 residues. Germline V CDR1 and CDR2: ENHRY, SYGVKD. After removal of 2 bases from V and 8 bases from J, the junction contained 13 bases not matched to a gene. The CDR3 loop is CAISEPFSGSTRDEQFF. The DNA read from the CDR3 is TGTGCCATCAGTGAGCCTTTTAGCGGGAGTACGAGGGATGAG.

This clone came up many times. The sequenced fragment ends 3 residues before the CDR3 boundary, so the rest is inferred from the germline J gene. This chain links TRBV4-2 with TRBJ2-2, with D perhaps matching TRBD2 (5 bases). The germline gives CDR1 LGHNA, CDR2 YNFKEQ. V shed 4 bases and J shed 0 bases, with 9 bases lying between them. This CDR3 spans 15 amino acids. The CDR3 here is CASSPQRTNTGELFF. Incomplete CDR3 DNA: TGTGCCAGCAGCCCGCAGCGGACGAACACCGGGGAG.

This clone was counted many times. The read comes to an end 3 residues before the CDR3 does, leaving the germline J gene to fill in the end. The genes are TRBV11-2 and TRBJ2-1; possibly TRBD2 for D (5 bases). The germline V gene encodes CDR1 SGHAT and CDR2 FQNNGV. This CDR3 region has 12 residues. V lost 5 bases, J lost 8 bases, and 10 bases lay in between. The CDR3 DNA, read in part, is TGTGCCAGCAGCCCGGGGTACGATGAG. It is translated as CASSPGYDE. From start to end, the CDR3 is CASSPGYDEQFF.

This clone was detected many times. The CDR3 is cut off 3 residues early in the read; its end comes from the germline J gene. The V call is TRBV19, the J call TRBJ2-7, with D tentatively TRBD2 (6 bases). The CDR3 totals 14 residues. Germline CDR1 LNHDA, CDR2 SQIVND (reference sequence). V was clipped by 7 bases and J by 0 bases, with 13 bases between them. The CDR3 protein is CASTTGVFSYEQYF. CDR3 DNA (partial): TGTGCCAGTACCACGGGGGTTTTCTCCTACGAG.

This clone has just a few counts. The part of the CDR3 DNA that was read is TGTGCCAGCTCACCAGGGGTTGACGGGAGCCGCGGGGACACCGGGGAG. It yields the protein CASSPGVDGSRGDTGE. In full, the CDR3 reads CASSPGVDGSRGDTGELFF. The rearrangement uses TRBV18 and TRBJ2-2, with D perhaps TRBD2 (6 bases). The read is 3 residues too short to cover the CDR3 end, so that end is filled in from the germline J gene. V was cut by 2 bases and J by 3 bases, with 22 bases left in between. Per germline, CDR1 KGHSH and CDR2 LQKENI. This CDR3 has 19 residues.

This clone showed up many times. The sequence runs out 3 residues before the end of the CDR3; the remainder is reconstructed from the germline J gene. This chain joins TRBV5-4 and TRBJ2-7, with 11 bases fitting TRBD1. The CDR3 spans 14 residues. The germline V gene encodes CDR1 SGHNT and CDR2 YYREEE (reference sequence). With 4 bases clipped from V and 6 bases from J, the junction kept 6 bases outside the gene matches. The sequenced CDR3 bases are TGTGCCAGCAGCGGACAGGGGGCGCATCGCGAG. Amino acids: CASSGQGAHRE. The complete CDR3 reads CASSGQGAHREQYF. The full variable domain, in which reference TRBV5-4 and TRBJ2-7 provide the parts outside the CDR3, is ETGVTQSPTHLIKTRGQQVTLRCSSQSGHNTVSWYQQALGQGPQFIFQYYREEENGRGNFPPRFSGLQFPNYSSELNVNALELDDSALYLCASSGQGAHREQYFGPGTRLTVT.

This clone was picked up many times. Read coverage stops 3 residues before the CDR3 terminus; the germline J gene supplies the remainder. V usage is TRBV7-2 and J usage is TRBJ2-4; TRBD2 agrees at 7 bases. This CDR3 is built from 15 residues. In germline, CDR1 is SGHTA, CDR2 FQGNSA. V dropped 4 bases and J dropped 8; count of bases not matched to a gene: 11. Incomplete CDR3 DNA: TGTGCCAGCAGCTCCTCAGCGGGAACGAGTGACATT. Translation: CASSSSAGTSDI. The entire CDR3 sequence reads CASSSSAGTSDIQYF.

This clone has at least ten counts. The CDR3 extends 3 residues past the end of the read, so its final part is completed from the germline J gene. The V gene is TRBV30, the J gene TRBJ2-2; D may be TRBD1 (6 bases). Germline V gene sequence: CDR1 GTSNPN, CDR2 SVGIG (reference sequence). This CDR3 has 15 amino acids. Trimming removed 1 base from V and 8 bases from J, with 17 bases in between. The CDR3 sequence: CAWSGPAGAGGELFF. Partial CDR3 DNA: TGTGCCTGGAGTGGTCCAGCAGGGGCGGGTGGGGAG. The complete variable domain, with remaining parts taken from reference TRBV30 and TRBJ2-2, reads SQTIHQWPATLVQPVGSPLSLECTVEGTSNPNLYWYRQAAGRGLQLLFYSVGIGQISSEVPQNLSASRPQDRQFILSSKKLLLSDSGFYLCAWSGPAGAGGELFFGEGSRLTVL.

This clone was found many times. The observed sequence ends 3 residues before the CDR3 terminus, with the missing tail filled in from the germline J gene. The chain combines TRBV20-1 with TRBJ2-3, with TRBD2 matching over 8 bases. From germline, CDR1 is DFQATT and CDR2 SNEGSKA (reference sequence). The CDR3 totals 14 residues. Incomplete CDR3 DNA: TGCAGTGCTAAATCGAGCGGGAGTGGTATAACG. Amino acids: CSAKSSGSGIT. In full, the CDR3 reads CSAKSSGSGITQYF.

This clone was counted ten times or more. Read data end 3 residues before the CDR3 end; the end is taken from the germline J gene. The chain couples TRBV19 to TRBJ1-1; D is undetermined. The germline V gene has CDR1 LNHDA and CDR2 SQIVND (reference sequence). V lost 5 bases, J lost 1 base, and 5 bases lay in between. The CDR3 consists of 12 residues. CDR3 DNA (partial): TGTGCCAGTAGTCGAGGGAACACTGAA. Its translation is CASSRGNTE. The whole CDR3 protein reads CASSRGNTEAFF.

This clone has more than one count but fewer than ten. Relative to the germline gene, one junction end is altered; a read error may explain this. The read finishes 3 residues shy of the CDR3 end, and the germline J gene is used to complete it. This chain connects TRBV11-2 to TRBJ1-1; 9 bases are a match to TRBD1. The CDR3 is 15 amino acids. Germline V gives CDR1 SGHAT, CDR2 FQNNGV. CDR3 sequence: CAGSFNRGLPTEAFF. Partial CDR3 DNA: TGTGCCGGCAGCTTTAACAGGGGGCTTCCCACTGAA.

This clone was picked up many times. The read terminates 3 residues ahead of where the CDR3 ends, so the germline J gene completes it. V and J are TRBV19 and TRBJ1-6; TRBD1 matches 8 bases. The ends lost 8 bases at V and 8 bases at J; junction bases unmatched: 5. Germline values: CDR1 LNHDA, CDR2 SQIVND (reference sequence). The CDR3 loop spans 13 amino acids. The CDR3 sequence: CASQDRGDSPLHF. Partial CDR3 DNA: TGTGCCAGTCAAGACAGGGGAGATTCACCC.

This clone appeared many times. The CDR3 goes on 3 residues after the read ends, and that part is filled in from the germline J gene. The chain links TRBV20-1 to TRBJ2-1, with 8 bases matching TRBD2. The junction had 10 bases not matched to a gene; V was cut back by 4 bases and J by 8 bases. The length of the CDR3 is 14 residues. The germline V gene encodes CDR1 DFQATT and CDR2 SNEGSKA (reference sequence). This chain's CDR3 is CSATGLGASDEQFF. Partial CDR3 DNA: TGCAGTGCTACGGGACTAGGCGCTTCGGATGAG.

At least ten counts were recorded for this clone. The DNA read from the CDR3 is TGTGCCAGCAGCTTGGGCCTAGCTGTTGGCATT. As protein: CASSLGLAVGI. The entire CDR3 is CASSLGLAVGIQYF. The chain has TRBV5-6 and TRBJ2-4, with a possible D match to TRBD2 (5 bases). Read sequence stops 3 residues before the CDR3 end, and the germline J gene provides the missing end. V dropped 0 bases and J dropped 9 bases, with 13 bases sitting between them. The germline V gene encodes CDR1 SGHDT and CDR2 YYEEEE. The CDR3 has 14 residues.

This clone occurred a few times. The read ends 3 residues early relative to the CDR3; the germline J gene fills the gap. The rearrangement joins TRBV6-1 to TRBJ2-1; D might be TRBD1 (5 bases). The germline CDR1 and CDR2 sequences are MNHNS and SASEGT. The CDR3 has 13 residues. Trimming shortened V by 2 bases and J by 9 bases, and 11 bases separated the two germline ends. Partial CDR3 DNA: TGTGCCAGCAGTGAAAGGGGAACGGCTGAG. It yields the protein CASSERGTAE. The full-length CDR3 reads as CASSERGTAEQFF.

In this sample, this clone turned up many times. The CDR3 end is not reached by the read, which stops 3 residues before it; the germline J gene fills it in. The chain links TRBV30 to TRBJ2-7; 10 positions agree with TRBD2. The germline gives CDR1 GTSNPN, CDR2 SVGIG (reference sequence). This CDR3 contains 13 residues. The CDR3 spells CAAASGSSYEQYF. Incomplete CDR3 DNA: TGTGCGGCGGCTAGCGGGAGTTCGTACGAG. The whole variable domain, remainder taken from reference TRBV30 and TRBJ2-7, is SQTIHQWPATLVQPVGSPLSLECTVEGTSNPNLYWYRQAAGRGLQLLFYSVGIGQISSEVPQNLSASRPQDRQFILSSKKLLLSDSGFYLCAAASGSSYEQYFGPGTRLTVT.